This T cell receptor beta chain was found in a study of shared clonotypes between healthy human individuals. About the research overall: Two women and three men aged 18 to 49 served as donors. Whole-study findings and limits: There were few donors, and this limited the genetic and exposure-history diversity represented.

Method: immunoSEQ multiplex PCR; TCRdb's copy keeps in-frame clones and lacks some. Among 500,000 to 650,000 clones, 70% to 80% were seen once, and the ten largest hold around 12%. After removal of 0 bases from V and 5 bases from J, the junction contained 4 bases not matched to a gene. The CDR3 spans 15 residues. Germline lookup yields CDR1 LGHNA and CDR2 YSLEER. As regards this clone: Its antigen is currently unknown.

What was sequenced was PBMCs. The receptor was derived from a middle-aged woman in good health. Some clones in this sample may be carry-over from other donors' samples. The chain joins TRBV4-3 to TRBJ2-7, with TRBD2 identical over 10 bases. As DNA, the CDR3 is TGCGCCAGCAGCCAAGAAACTAGCGGGACCCACGAGCAGTACTTC. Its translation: CASSQETSGTHEQYF.